A single sample is the source of the 29 T cell receptor beta chains below, sequenced in a study of shared clonotypes between healthy human individuals. TCRdb's copy holds only in-frame clones and misses some; the assay was immunoSEQ multiplex PCR. The table lists over 2 million clones, about 94% of them singletons. Terminally differentiated effector memory CD45RA+ cells were excluded from the naive CD8 cells, which were CD45RO-negative and positively selected for CCR7. Sequencing input: naive CD8+ T cells sorted from blood. The receptors stem from a man aged 18 to 30 in good health.

The V call is TRBV30, the J call TRBJ2-7; D remains ambiguous. This CDR3 is 12 amino acids long. Germline lookup yields CDR1 GTSNPN and CDR2 SVGIG (reference sequence). The V and J ends lost 5 bases and 5 bases respectively, with 13 bases between them. In DNA, the CDR3 is TGTGCCTGGTCCTACGCCCCCCACGAGCAGTACTTC. Protein sequence: CAWSYAPHEQYF.

The chain uses TRBV30 and TRBJ2-7, with no clear D. The length of the CDR3 is 13 residues. The germline gives CDR1 GTSNPN, CDR2 SVGIG (reference sequence). Trimming shortened V by 1 base and J by 2 bases, and 9 bases separated the two germline ends. CDR3 loop: CAWSAGSTYEQYF. The CDR3 bases are TGTGCCTGGAGTGCCGGTTCAACCTACGAGCAGTACTTC.

The rearrangement joins TRBV30 to TRBJ2-7; D uncertain. In germline, CDR1 is GTSNPN, CDR2 SVGIG (reference sequence). Trimming pared 4 bases from V and 2 bases from J, leaving 15 bases between. The CDR3 totals 14 residues. The CDR3 reads CAWTLTGSPYEQYF. The CDR3 DNA reads TGTGCCTGGACCCTAACGGGCAGCCCCTACGAGCAGTACTTC.

V is TRBV6-6 and J is TRBJ2-7; 9 bases line up with TRBD1. The CDR3 runs to 15 residues. Germline lookup yields CDR1 MNHNY and CDR2 SVGAGI (reference sequence). The V gene end was trimmed by 7 bases and the J gene end by 2 bases; junction bases not matched to a gene: 9. For the CDR3, the DNA is TGTGCCAGCACCGGCGGCGGGACAGGGCCCTACGAGCAGTACTTC. This sequence encodes CASTGGGTGPYEQYF.

The CDR3 DNA is TGTGCCAGCAGTCCCCAGGAGACCTACGAGCAGTACTTC. Its protein product is CASSPQETYEQYF. The gene calls are TRBV6-5 and TRBJ2-7; D is uncertain. The V end was cut by 5 bases, the J end by 2 bases, with 10 bases between. The CDR3 is made up of 13 amino acids. Looked up from germline, CDR1 is MNHEY and CDR2 is SVGAGI.

For this clone: One end of the junction is discordant with germline, which a read error may explain. The V and J genes are TRBV6-6 and TRBJ2-7; D not resolved. The CDR3 consists of 11 residues. CDR1 is MNHNY, CDR2 SVGAGI, per germline (reference sequence). The CDR3 nucleotides are TGTGCCAGCAGTAACTCCTACGAGCAGTACTTC. It specifies CASSNSYEQYF.

V and J are TRBV13 and TRBJ1-6; D is unresolved. V lost 3 bases to trimming and J lost 0 bases, with 9 bases between them. The CDR3 consists of 16 residues. Germline CDR1 PRHDT, CDR2 FYEKMQ (reference sequence). CDR3 residues: CASSFRGSSYNSPLHF. The CDR3 DNA sequence: TGTGCCAGCAGCTTTAGAGGGAGCTCCTATAATTCACCCCTCCACTTT.

CDR3 sequence reads: CASSRLQGSNQPQHF. The CDR3 DNA sequence: TGTGCCAGCAGCCGTTTACAGGGGAGCAATCAGCCCCAGCATTTT. This rearrangement joins TRBV5-8 to TRBJ1-5; TRBD1 aligns across 7 bases. CDR1 and CDR2 from the germline V gene are SGHTS and YDEGEE. This CDR3 has 15 residues. Germline trimming cut 4 bases from V and 1 base from J; bases unmatched to any gene: 5.

The genes are TRBV5-4 and TRBJ2-3; possibly TRBD1 or TRBD2 for D (5 bases each). Germline V gene data show CDR1 as SGHNT and CDR2 as YYREEE (reference sequence). Trimming removed 1 base at V and 3 bases at J, with 12 bases between. The CDR3 runs 15 residues. The DNA of the CDR3 is TGTGCCAGCAGCTTGCTTGGGGGTGGGACAGATACGCAGTATTTT. It translates to CASSLLGGGTDTQYF.

The chain joins TRBV7-6 to TRBJ2-2; no clear D. Looked up from germline, CDR1 is SGHVS and CDR2 is FNYEAQ. Trimming shortened V by 0 bases and J by 4 bases, and 6 bases separated the two germline ends. The CDR3 contains 14 residues. CDR3 sequence (DNA): TGTGCCAGCAGCTTAGCGCCGGCCACCGGGGAGCTGTTTTTT. This sequence encodes CASSLAPATGELFF.

The gene calls are TRBV10-2 and TRBJ1-1; TRBD1 is a possible D gene (5 bases). Trimming took 6 bases from V and 3 from J, leaving 17 bases between them. The CDR3 is 15 residues long. Germline V CDR1 and CDR2: WSHSY, SAAADI. CDR3 region: CASRGYYGGYTEAFF. DNA of the CDR3: TGCGCCAGCAGAGGCTATTATGGGGGTTACACTGAAGCTTTCTTT.

The chain combines TRBV7-9 with TRBJ2-1, with a weak D call TRBD2 (5 bases). CDR3 length: 15 amino acids. The V and J ends lost 3 bases and 5 bases respectively, with 14 bases between them. Germline CDR1 is SEHNR and CDR2 is FQNEAQ (reference sequence). The CDR3 reads CASSFSGFINNEQFF. The CDR3 DNA reads as TGTGCCAGCAGCTTCAGCGGTTTTATTAACAATGAGCAGTTCTTC.

The V call is TRBV13, the J call TRBJ2-7, with D possibly being TRBD1 (6 bases). Germline loops: CDR1 PRHDT, CDR2 FYEKMQ (reference sequence). This CDR3 is built from 16 residues. The ends were cut back, 2 bases at V and 2 bases at J, with 16 bases in the middle. In DNA form, the CDR3 reads TGTGCCAGCAGCTTACTACAAGTTACAGGGACCTACGAGCAGTACTTC. Encoded protein: CASSLLQVTGTYEQYF.

This clone was recorded only once. The CDR3 protein is CASSFGSVSYEQYF. In DNA, the CDR3 is TGTGCCAGCAGCTTTGGGTCAGTCTCCTACGAGCAGTACTTC. The V call is TRBV5-6, the J call TRBJ2-7; D uncertain. Looked up from germline, CDR1 is SGHDT and CDR2 is YYEEEE. The length of the CDR3 is 14 residues. The V gene lost 2 bases and the J gene lost 0 bases, with 9 bases spanning the gap.

This sequence joins TRBV29-1 and TRBJ2-7; 11 bases are shared with TRBD1. CDR3 length: 15 residues. The germline gives CDR1 SQVTM, CDR2 ANQGSEA. The trim removed 1 base at V and 2 bases at J, leaving 4 bases unmatched. The CDR3 protein is CSVEARDRGTYEQYF. CDR3 bases: TGCAGCGTTGAAGCCCGGGACAGGGGGACCTACGAGCAGTACTTC.

The rearrangement uses TRBV2 and TRBJ2-1, with a possible D match to TRBD2 (6 bases). Germline values: CDR1 SNHLY, CDR2 FYNNEI. V gave up 6 bases and J gave up 9 bases, with 9 bases separating them. The CDR3 consists of 11 residues. The CDR3 protein is CASRGLVEQFF. CDR3 DNA sequence: TGTGCCAGCAGGGGACTCGTTGAGCAGTTCTTC. The complete variable domain, with remaining parts taken from reference TRBV2 and TRBJ2-1, reads EPEVTQTPSHQVTQMGQEVILRCVPISNHLYFYWYRQILGQKVEFLVSFYNNEISEKSEIFDDQFSVERPDGSNFTLKIRSTKLEDSAMYFCASRGLVEQFFGPGTRLTVL.

This clone was observed a handful of times. The V and J genes are TRBV5-1 and TRBJ2-7; D unclear. V was pared by 1 base and J by 7 bases, with 12 bases between. Germline V lookup: CDR1 SGHRS, CDR2 YFSETQ. The CDR3 extends over 13 amino acids. For the CDR3, the DNA is TGCGCCAGCAGCTTGAACCCTTTCTTGGAGCAGTACTTC. Translating it yields CASSLNPFLEQYF. The full variable domain, in which reference TRBV5-1 and TRBJ2-7 provide the parts outside the CDR3, is KAGVTQTPRYLIKTRGQQVTLSCSPISGHRSVSWYQQTPGQGLQFLFEYFSETQRNKGNFPGRFSGRQFSNSRSEMNVSTLELGDSALYLCASSLNPFLEQYFGPGTRLTVT.

The rearrangement joins TRBV19 to TRBJ2-2, with D hard to call. Trimming cost V 8 bases and J 6 bases, with 4 bases left between them. The germline V gene has CDR1 LNHDA and CDR2 SQIVND (reference sequence). CDR3 length: 10 amino acids. The CDR3 nucleotides are TGTGCCAGTTTTTCCGGGGAGCTGTTTTTT. Protein sequence: CASFSGELFF.

This clone occurred a few times. The rearrangement uses TRBV10-1 and TRBJ1-2, with a weak D call TRBD1 (6 bases). Germline CDR1 and CDR2: WNHNN and SYGVQD (reference sequence). Trimming took off 3 bases at V and 4 bases at J, with 12 bases between the two ends. This CDR3 spans 14 amino acids. The CDR3 DNA follows: TGCGCCAGCAGTGACGGGGGCTCTGGCTATGGCTACACCTTC. Its translation is CASSDGGSGYGYTF.

V and J are TRBV14 and TRBJ2-7, with D possibly being TRBD1 (5 bases). There are 13 residues in the CDR3. V was cut by 0 bases and J by 6 bases, with 9 bases left in between. CDR1 is SGHDN and CDR2 is FVKESK in the germline V gene. The CDR3 is CASSQDLRGEQYF. In nucleotides, the CDR3 is TGTGCCAGCAGCCAAGATCTAAGGGGCGAGCAGTACTTC.

The rearrangement uses TRBV6-4 and TRBJ2-3; 14 bases match TRBD2. Looked up from germline, CDR1 is MRHNA and CDR2 is SNTAGT. There are 18 residues in the CDR3. Trimming removed 5 bases from V and 2 bases from J; junction bases left unmatched: 9. CDR3 nucleotide sequence: TGTGCCAGCAGTCCCGGGACTAGCGGGAGTTCTGTCACAGATACGCAGTATTTT. Protein: CASSPGTSGSSVTDTQYF.

The V gene is TRBV15, the J gene TRBJ2-7, with TRBD1 matching 8 bases. CDR1 is LNHNV, CDR2 YYDKDF, per germline (reference sequence). Trimming at V came to 3 bases and at J to 4 bases, leaving 5 bases not matched to a gene. The CDR3 length is 14 residues. In DNA, the CDR3 is TGTGCCACCAGCAGCGTTACAGGGGGATACGAGCAGTACTTC. Its translation is CATSSVTGGYEQYF.

In nucleotides, the CDR3 is TGTGCCAGCAGTTTATTGCCACTCACAGATACGCAGTATTTT. It encodes CASSLLPLTDTQYF. The rearrangement uses TRBV28 and TRBJ2-3; D is undetermined. The CDR3 extends over 14 amino acids. CDR1 is MDHEN, CDR2 SYDVKM, per germline. V gave up 1 base and J gave up 2 bases, with 7 bases separating them.

This clone was picked up one time. The rearrangement uses TRBV27 and TRBJ1-1; D ambiguous. The germline CDR1 and CDR2 sequences are MNHEY and SMNVEV (reference sequence). CDR3 length: 13 amino acids. Trimming stripped 5 bases from V and 4 bases from J, with 11 bases between. The CDR3 loop reads CASSTPLGTEAFF. The CDR3 DNA sequence: TGTGCCAGCAGTACACCACTCGGCACTGAAGCTTTCTTT.

V gene TRBV5-1 combines with J gene TRBJ2-3; 13 nucleotides agree with TRBD2. The length of the CDR3 is 19 residues. The junction had 10 bases not matched to a gene; V was cut back by 3 bases and J by 0 bases. Germline V gene lookup returns CDR1 SGHRS and CDR2 YFSETQ. CDR3 sequence: CASSSGLAGACASTDTQYF. In nucleotides, the CDR3 is TGCGCCAGCAGCTCCGGACTAGCGGGAGCCTGTGCTAGCACAGATACGCAGTATTTT.

This clone appeared once. V usage is TRBV30 and J usage is TRBJ1-3; 9 bases are a match to TRBD1. Germline V gene lookup returns CDR1 GTSNPN and CDR2 SVGIG (reference sequence). The CDR3 consists of 15 residues. CDR3 in DNA: TGTGTTCTCCATCCGGGACAGGGAGTGGGAAACACCATATATTTT. It encodes CVLHPGQGVGNTIYF.

The genes are TRBV19 and TRBJ1-5; 9 bases match TRBD1. V was clipped by 5 bases and J by 3 bases; unmatched bases: 11. The CDR3 extends over 17 amino acids. Germline V gene sequence: CDR1 LNHDA, CDR2 SQIVND (reference sequence). In DNA, the CDR3 is TGTGCCAGTAGTGCCGTGGGACAGGGACTGGTCAATCAGCCCCAGCATTTT. Translation: CASSAVGQGLVNQPQHF.

V usage is TRBV6-5 and J usage is TRBJ1-1; no clear D gene. The CDR3 runs to 15 residues. Trimming took 0 bases from V and 6 from J, leaving 14 bases between them. Per the germline V gene, CDR1 is MNHEY and CDR2 is SVGAGI. CDR3 nucleotide sequence: TGTGCCAGCAGTTACTCGACGGGCCCCGAGCCTGAAGCTTTCTTT. As protein: CASSYSTGPEPEAFF.

The CDR3 nucleotides are TGTGCCAGCAGCTTCGGGCCGCCGAACACTGAAGCTTTCTTT. It specifies CASSFGPPNTEAFF. The chain employs TRBV13 and TRBJ1-1; D not certain. The ends were cut back, 3 bases at V and 1 base at J, with 9 bases in the middle. Germline V lookup: CDR1 PRHDT, CDR2 FYEKMQ (reference sequence). The CDR3 is 14 residues long.